These 24 T cell receptor beta chains originate from one sample sequenced in a study of blood T cells in healthy people across ages (dated by TCRdb to between 2014 and 2017). Library method: 5' RACE. The second PCR ran for roughly 7 to 11 cycles and used a J-beta primer mix along with a sample-barcoded 5' primer. TCRdb ran its own pipeline on the public reads, namely fastp trimming at Q25 and MiXCR clone calling, and kept in-frame beta chains. All rows with the same CDR3 protein become a single entry with the most common DNA and genes. Within this sample are over 1,500,000 distinct CDR3 sequences, with 30% to 40% of them counted one time only. The leading ten clones occupy more than 20% of the sample. Sequencing was performed on blood. The receptors stem from a human donor in good health.

This clonotype was seen only once. This rearrangement joins TRBV20-1 to TRBJ1-1, with D tentatively TRBD1 (5 bases). Between the trimmed V and J ends, which lost 4 bases and 3 bases, there was a span of 18 bases. This CDR3 has 15 amino acids. CDR1 is DFQATT, CDR2 SNEGSKA, per germline (reference sequence). The DNA of the CDR3 is TGCAGTGCTACAGACCAATACGGGACTTACACTGAAGCTTTCTTT. It codes for CSATDQYGTYTEAFF.

The V and J genes are TRBV25-1 and TRBJ1-2; no definite D call. The CDR3 loop spans 13 amino acids. Per the germline V gene, CDR1 is MGHDK and CDR2 is SYGVNS. Deletions cut 3 bases from V and 3 bases from J, with 8 bases between. DNA of the CDR3: TGTGCCAGCAGTGAGCAACCGGACTATGGCTACACCTTC. Translating gives CASSEQPDYGYTF.

Here the CDR3 DNA reads TGTGCCAGCAGTTTATTGCTCGGGACAGGGCGGACCGGGGAGCTGTTTTTT. Protein product: CASSLLLGTGRTGELFF. This chain links TRBV11-1 with TRBJ2-2; 9 bases line up with TRBD1. CDR1 is SGHAT and CDR2 is FQDESV in the germline V gene (reference sequence). The CDR3 is 17 amino acids. V shed 6 bases and J 5 bases; nucleotides not matched to a gene: 13.

This chain joins TRBV29-1 and TRBJ2-4; a weak D match, TRBD1 (5 bases). From germline, CDR1 is SQVTM and CDR2 ANQGSEA. This CDR3 is 13 amino acids long. Trimming pared 7 bases from V and 13 bases from J, leaving 23 bases between. CDR3 loop: CSERQSAYNEQYF. In DNA, the CDR3 is TGCAGCGAGAGACAGTCGGCCTACAATGAGCAGTACTTC.

CDR3 region: CSARSGSLNTEAFF. The CDR3 DNA reads as TGCAGTGCTAGATCAGGGTCCCTGAACACTGAAGCTTTCTTT. The genes are TRBV20-1 and TRBJ1-1; D possibly corresponds to TRBD1 (5 bases). The CDR3 sequence is 14 residues long. Trimming left V 2 bases short and J 0 bases short, with 10 bases between. CDR1 is DFQATT, CDR2 SNEGSKA, per germline (reference sequence).

The V and J genes are TRBV3-1 and TRBJ1-1, with 7 bases that match TRBD1. CDR3 length equals 14 residues. Germline loops: CDR1 LGHDT, CDR2 YNNKEL (reference sequence). Trimming took 1 base from V and 11 from J; bases not matched to a gene: 10. CDR3 loop: CASSQGEGGRRAFF. CDR3 coding DNA: TGTGCCAGCAGCCAAGGGGAAGGGGGCAGGAGGGCTTTCTTT.

The V gene is TRBV30, the J gene TRBJ2-7; 7 nucleotides agree with TRBD1. The CDR3 has 13 amino acids. Trimming cost V 0 bases and J 5 bases; bases outside gene matches: 4. Germline assignment: CDR1 GTSNPN and CDR2 SVGIG (reference sequence). The CDR3 bases are TGTGCCTGGAGTGTAGGGGGCAGGGACGAGCAGTACTTC. As protein: CAWSVGGRDEQYF.

This clonotype was seen only a few times. The V call is TRBV7-8, the J call TRBJ1-4; TRBD1 is a possible D gene (5 bases). Germline V gene data show CDR1 as SGHVS and CDR2 as FQNEAQ. CDR3 length: 14 residues. The V end lost 1 base, the J end lost 7 bases, and 10 bases lay between the germline ends. The CDR3 nucleotides are TGTGCCAGCAGCTTAGGAGAGAGGGGTGAAAAACTGTTTTTT. Protein product: CASSLGERGEKLFF.

There are a few counts of this clonotype. In DNA form, the CDR3 reads TGTGCCAGCAGTCCCGCGACTAGCGGGGGGAATGAGCAGTTCTTC. Its translation: CASSPATSGGNEQFF. The V gene is TRBV12-3 or TRBV12-4, the J gene TRBJ2-1; 13 positions match TRBD2. The V segment lost 5 bases and the J segment 7 bases; nucleotides outside the gene matches: 5. The CDR3 consists of 15 residues.

This clonotype was detected only a few times. The genes are TRBV4-3 and TRBJ2-1, with a possible D match to TRBD2 (5 bases). Germline V gene lookup returns CDR1 LGHNA and CDR2 YSLEER. V gave up 3 bases and J gave up 7 bases, with 16 bases separating them. The CDR3 has 15 amino acids. CDR3 residues: CASSHLTGMGNEQFF. The CDR3 nucleotides read TGCGCCAGCAGCCACCTAACGGGGATGGGTAATGAGCAGTTCTTC.

The chain is built from TRBV20-1 and TRBJ1-5; no clear D. In germline, CDR1 is DFQATT, CDR2 SNEGSKA (reference sequence). CDR3 length: 12 amino acids. V was shortened by 2 bases and J by 1 base, with 3 bases between the two germline ends. The CDR3 nucleotides read TGCAGTGCTAGAAGGAGCAATCAGCCCCAGCATTTT. Amino acids: CSARRSNQPQHF.

This clonotype has at least ten counts. The chain combines TRBV4-3 with TRBJ2-7; tentatively, D is TRBD1 or TRBD2 (6 bases each). CDR3 length: 16 amino acids. V was shortened by 4 bases and J by 1 base, with 17 bases between the two germline ends. The germline gives CDR1 LGHNA, CDR2 YSLEER. DNA of the CDR3: TGCGCCAGCAGCCCCCTGCTGGGGGGCCGATCCTACGAGCAGTACTTC. Amino acid sequence: CASSPLLGGRSYEQYF.

The chain combines TRBV14 with TRBJ1-2, with D possibly TRBD1 on 6 matching bases. The CDR3 runs to 16 residues. CDR1 and CDR2 from the germline V gene are SGHDN and FVKESK. Trimming shortened V by 5 bases and J by 3 bases, and 19 bases separated the two germline ends. The CDR3 loop is CASSENRVEFDYGYTF. DNA for the CDR3: TGTGCCAGCAGCGAGAACAGGGTTGAGTTTGACTATGGCTACACCTTC.

This clonotype has only one observation. The rearrangement links TRBV9 to TRBJ1-2; D gene ambiguous. Trimming took off 4 bases at V and 3 bases at J, with 13 bases between the two ends. The V gene's germline CDR1 is SGDLS and CDR2 YYNGEE. The CDR3 is 14 amino acids. CDR3 sequence reads: CASSLSPKYYGYTF. The DNA of the CDR3 is TGTGCCAGCAGCTTAAGCCCCAAATACTATGGCTACACCTTC. The whole variable domain, filled in from reference TRBV9 and TRBJ1-2, reads DSGVTQTPKHLITATGQRVTLRCSPRSGDLSVYWYQQSLDQGLQFLIQYYNGEERAKGNILERFSAQQFPDLHSELNLSSLELGDSALYFCASSLSPKYYGYTFGSGTRLTVV.

The rearrangement uses TRBV6-5 and TRBJ2-7; D unclear. Germline CDR1 reads MNHEY; CDR2 reads SVGAGI. V lost 5 bases to trimming and J lost 5 bases, with 19 bases between them. The CDR3 contains 15 residues. The CDR3 sequence: CASSRPNRVGNEQYF. CDR3 in DNA: TGTGCCAGCAGTCGGCCGAACCGGGTGGGGAACGAGCAGTACTTC.

The chain has TRBV20-1 and TRBJ2-1, with D perhaps given as TRBD1 or TRBD2 (5 bases each). Trimming removed 0 bases at V and 8 bases at J, with 26 bases between. Germline CDR1 DFQATT, CDR2 SNEGSKA (reference sequence). The CDR3 runs to 18 residues. The CDR3 loop is CSARDRGPRVAYNDEQFF. The CDR3 DNA sequence: TGCAGTGCTAGAGATCGGGGCCCAAGGGTGGCATACAACGATGAGCAGTTCTTC.

V usage is TRBV10-3 and J usage is TRBJ2-7; D unclear. V shed 0 bases and J shed 2 bases, with 8 bases lying between them. This CDR3 contains 14 residues. CDR1 and CDR2 from the germline V gene are ENHRY and SYGVKD. CDR3 nucleotides: TGTGCCATCAGTGAGTCCGGAAGTCCCTACGAGCAGTACTTC. It yields the protein CAISESGSPYEQYF.

The rearrangement links TRBV7-9 to TRBJ2-3; 8 nucleotides match TRBD2. V was pared by 1 base and J by 4 bases, with 10 bases of the junction left unmatched. CDR3 length: 17 residues. Germline-derived CDR1 and CDR2 are SEHNR and FQNEAQ (reference sequence). The CDR3 DNA is TGTGCCAGCAGCTTAGATCTTCGGGGGGGCGGTGCAGATACGCAGTATTTT. Protein product: CASSLDLRGGGADTQYF.

Many counts were recorded for this clonotype. The genes are TRBV7-2 and TRBJ1-1; D remains unclear. The CDR3 has 13 residues. Trimming shortened V by 3 bases and J by 8 bases, and 13 bases separated the two germline ends. Germline CDR1 SGHTA, CDR2 FQGNSA. The CDR3 nucleotides read TGTGCCAGCAGCTTGAACCCGTGGTGGGAAGCTTTCTTT. This sequence encodes CASSLNPWWEAFF.

The CDR3 region has the DNA TGTGCCAGCAGCCAAGAAATCGGCGTCTCCCCAGGATTGAATGAGCAGTACTTC. It codes for CASSQEIGVSPGLNEQYF. This chain joins TRBV4-2 and TRBJ2-7; no reliable D call. Germline V gene sequence: CDR1 LGHNA, CDR2 YNFKEQ. The CDR3 spans 18 residues. Trimming stripped 0 bases from V and 7 bases from J, with 25 bases between.

The rearrangement uses TRBV6-4 and TRBJ1-6; 9 bases match TRBD1. In germline, CDR1 is MRHNA, CDR2 SNTAGT. CDR3 length: 15 amino acids. V lost 4 bases and J lost 7; bases outside the gene matches: 5. The CDR3 protein is CASSASGTGNSPLHF. CDR3 coding DNA: TGTGCCAGCAGTGCCTCCGGGACAGGGAATTCACCCCTCCACTTT.

The chain carries TRBV4-3 and TRBJ2-1; D uncertain. Trimming took 0 bases from V and 5 from J, leaving 8 bases between them. This CDR3 is built from 14 residues. The germline V gene encodes CDR1 LGHNA and CDR2 YSLEER. The DNA for the CDR3 is TGCGCCAGCAGCCAAGATTTCCAGGACAATGAGCAGTTCTTC. It is translated as CASSQDFQDNEQFF.

This chain joins TRBV20-1 and TRBJ2-5; 9 nucleotides line up with TRBD2. After removal of 2 bases from V and 5 bases from J, the junction contained 6 bases not matched to a gene. CDR1 and CDR2 from the germline V gene are DFQATT and SNEGSKA (reference sequence). This CDR3 comprises 14 residues. The DNA of the CDR3 is TGCAGTGCTAGATGGCGGGGGGGCCAGGAGACCCAGTACTTC. The encoded protein is CSARWRGGQETQYF.

This chain joins TRBV20-1 and TRBJ2-1; 14 bases align to TRBD2. V shed 4 bases, J shed 2 bases, and the junction held 4 bases outside the gene matches. The CDR3 spans 16 residues. Germline V gene sequence: CDR1 DFQATT, CDR2 SNEGSKA (reference sequence). CDR3 DNA: TGCAGTGCTACAAGACTAGCGGGGGGGACCTACAATGAGCAGTTCTTC. Amino acid sequence: CSATRLAGGTYNEQFF.